This T cell receptor (beta chain) derives from a study of post-analysis software for immune sequencing data. Background on the study: Both relapsing-remitting and secondary progressive multiple sclerosis featured among the disease courses, as did progressive-relapsing multiple sclerosis. General study points: Compared against controls, patients with multiple sclerosis displayed significantly lower normalized Chao1 diversity. F measure clustering grouped samples strongly by preparation batch. Several TRBV segments were more frequent in patients than controls; TRBV5-6, TRBV5-1 and TRBV20-1 belonged to this group.

The CDR3 sequence is 14 residues long. Trimming at V came to 6 bases and at J to 13 bases, leaving 16 bases not matched to a gene. As concerns this clonotype: Its specificity is unknown.

Prepared TCR beta cDNA libraries contained unique molecular identifiers. One entry per CDR3 protein results from TCRdb running MiXCR on the PCR reads. The sample records 700,000 to 900,000 distinct CDR3 sequences, roughly 50% being singletons. The receptor's source is a girl aged 10-17 years with multiple sclerosis. The sample comprised blood. The chain combines TRBV12-3 or TRBV12-4 with TRBJ2-3; 7 bases are shared with TRBD2. CDR3 amino acids: CASSHGRRADAEYF. The CDR3 nucleotides read TGTGCCAGCAGCCACGGGAGGCGAGCAGATGCGGAGTATTTT.